This is a list of T cell receptor beta chains from one sample in a study of blood T cell repertoires in COVID-19. Sequenced by immunoSEQ multiplex PCR; TCRdb stores in-frame clones only, minus some. Altogether about 150,000 clones are present, approximately 85% being singletons, with the ten largest covering about 2.8%. Sequences were obtained from peripheral blood. The receptors were sampled from a human donor with acute or convalescent COVID-19. The donor label of this sample is uncertain. Each CDR3 is given with its conserved first and last residue. A D gene is named only where the DNA matches it firmly. Clone size is shown for a subset of rows, as once, few, many or a class of expanded clone.

>TRBV19|TRBJ2-2|.|.|14
CASSVTRATGELFF
TGTGCCAGTAGTGTGACTAGGGCCACCGGGGAGCTGTTTTTT
>TRBV27|TRBJ2-5|.|.|14
CASRRRIAQETQYF
TGTGCCAGCAGAAGGAGGATCGCCCAAGAGACCCAGTACTTC
>TRBV3-1/TRBV3-2|TRBJ1-3|.|.|17
CASSQLFPGASGNTIYF
TGTGCCAGCAGCCAATTATTTCCGGGAGCCTCGGGAAACACCATATATTTT
>TRBV6-5|TRBJ1-1|.|.|15
CASSYSYSGDTEAFF
TGTGCCAGCAGTTACTCATATTCGGGAGACACTGAAGCTTTCTTT
>TRBV5-5|TRBJ1-3|once|.|15
CASSLGRAGGNTIYF
TGTGCCAGCAGCTTGGGTCGGGCGGGAGGAAACACCATATATTTT
>TRBV18|TRBJ2-3|.|.|16
CASSPQLALSTDTQYF
TGTGCCAGCTCACCCCAACTAGCATTGAGCACAGATACGCAGTATTTT
>TRBV5-4|TRBJ1-2|.|.|14
CASSLPQIPYGYTF
TGTGCCAGCAGCTTACCACAGATCCCCTATGGCTACACCTTC
>TRBV19|TRBJ1-2|.|.|12
CASSQGPYGYTF
TGTGCCAGTAGTCAGGGGCCCTATGGCTACACCTTC
>TRBV6-6|TRBJ2-3|.|.|15
CASVLADPSWDTQYF
TGTGCCAGCGTCTTAGCGGACCCCTCTTGGGATACGCAGTATTTT
>TRBV5-1|TRBJ2-2|once|TRBD1|15
CATRTGATNTGELFF
TGCGCCACCAGGACAGGGGCGACGAACACCGGGGAGCTGTTTTTT
>TRBV2|TRBJ1-5|.|TRBD1|13
CAGRQGVSQPQHF
TGTGCCGGAAGACAGGGGGTGAGTCAGCCCCAGCATTTT
>TRBV3-1/TRBV3-2|TRBJ1-1|.|.|13
CASSQDDRSRTFF
TGTGCCAGCAGCCAAGACGACAGGAGTCGTACTTTCTTT
>TRBV2|TRBJ1-2|once|.|12
CASSEWLYGYTF
TGTGCCAGCAGTGAATGGCTCTATGGCTACACCTTC
>TRBV6-1|TRBJ1-2|.|.|17
CASSEALGGSSGYGYTF
TGTGCCAGCAGTGAAGCGCTGGGGGGGTCGTCGGGCTATGGCTACACCTTC
>TRBV2|TRBJ2-7|.|.|11
CASTRGDEQYF
TGTGCCAGCACCCGGGGTGACGAGCAGTACTTC
>TRBV6-4|TRBJ2-1|.|TRBD2|16
CASSDLAAPSYNEQFF
TGTGCCAGCAGTGACCTAGCGGCACCCTCCTACAATGAGCAGTTCTTC
>TRBV18|TRBJ2-1|.|TRBD2|15
CASSPGLAGAVEQFF
TGTGCCAGCTCACCGGGGCTAGCGGGAGCGGTTGAGCAGTTCTTC
>TRBV6-2/TRBV6-3|TRBJ2-2|.|.|17
CASSYSNPNPLHGELFF
TGTGCCAGCAGTTACTCGAACCCGAATCCACTGCACGGGGAGCTGTTTTTT
>TRBV7-2|TRBJ2-3|.|TRBD2|17
CASSAGTSGGASNTQYF
TGTGCCAGCAGCGCAGGGACTAGCGGGGGGGCGTCAAATACGCAGTATTTT
>TRBV6-5|TRBJ1-1|.|TRBD1|15
CASSYFTGVITEAFF
TGTGCCAGCAGTTATTTTACAGGGGTCATCACTGAAGCTTTCTTT
>TRBV11-2|TRBJ1-1|once|.|12
CASSLDRGAAFF
TGTGCCAGCAGCTTAGACAGGGGAGCAGCTTTCTTT
>TRBV5-1|TRBJ2-4|once|.|13
CASTNRDENIQYF
TGCGCCAGTACGAACAGGGATGAAAACATTCAGTACTTC
>TRBV19|TRBJ2-3|few|.|14
CASSIQGPTDTQYF
TGTGCCAGTAGTATCCAGGGGCCCACAGATACGCAGTATTTT
>TRBV30|TRBJ2-1|once|.|12
CAWIGLEGEQFF
TGTGCCTGGATTGGATTGGAGGGTGAGCAGTTCTTC
>TRBV12-3/TRBV12-4|TRBJ2-1|.|TRBD2|13
CASRLAGYNEQFF
TGTGCCAGCAGACTAGCGGGGTACAATGAGCAGTTCTTC
>TRBV10-3|TRBJ1-4|.|.|14
CAIRPTGDNEKLFF
TGTGCCATCAGGCCGACAGGTGATAATGAAAAACTGTTTTTT
>TRBV5-4|TRBJ1-2|.|.|12
CASSLDGYGYTF
TGTGCCAGCAGCTTGGACGGCTATGGCTACACCTTC
>TRBV7-9|TRBJ1-5|.|.|14
CASSIGQPNQPQHF
TGTGCCAGCAGCATTGGACAACCCAATCAGCCCCAGCATTTT
>TRBV7-9|TRBJ2-3|.|TRBD2|15
CASSLVASGLNTQYF
TGTGCCAGCAGCTTAGTGGCTAGCGGGTTGAACACGCAGTATTTT
>TRBV29-1|TRBJ1-1|once|.|12
CSATSGNTEAFF
TGCAGCGCTACGTCAGGGAACACTGAAGCTTTCTTT
>TRBV7-2|TRBJ2-5|.|TRBD2|14
CASSSGTSYETQYF
TGTGCCAGCAGCTCCGGGACTAGTTATGAGACCCAGTACTTC
>TRBV5-6|TRBJ2-3|once|TRBD2|16
CASSVRTSGRPDTQYF
TGTGCCAGCAGCGTCAGGACTAGCGGGAGACCAGATACGCAGTATTTT
>TRBV6-5|TRBJ2-3|.|TRBD2|14
CASSRGLAGGTQYF
TGTGCCAGCAGCCGGGGACTAGCGGGGGGAACGCAGTATTTT
>TRBV27|TRBJ2-7|.|TRBD2|15
CASSLSPYGGYEQYF
TGTGCCAGCAGTTTATCCCCCTACGGGGGGTACGAGCAGTACTTC
>TRBV30|TRBJ2-2|.|.|13
CAWSLRGTGELFF
TGTGCCTGGAGCCTGAGAGGGACCGGGGAGCTGTTTTTT
>TRBV5-8|TRBJ1-2|.|.|14
CASSLGRTNYGYTF
TGTGCCAGCAGCTTGGGCAGGACTAACTATGGCTACACCTTC
>TRBV28|TRBJ1-2|.|.|15
CASSPPARVFYGYTF
TGTGCCAGCAGTCCCCCCGCCAGGGTGTTCTATGGCTACACCTTC
>TRBV9|TRBJ2-1|.|TRBD2|20
CASSPRTSGGGTLSYNEQFF
TGTGCCAGCAGCCCACGGACTAGCGGGGGGGGAACGCTTTCCTACAATGAGCAGTTCTTC
>TRBV7-3|TRBJ2-1|.|.|16
CASSLTPTGVYNEQFF
TGTGCCAGCAGCTTAACCCCGACAGGCGTATACAATGAGCAGTTCTTC
>TRBV19|TRBJ2-7|.|TRBD1|14
CASSIGTGFYEQYF
TGTGCCAGTAGTATAGGGACAGGTTTCTACGAGCAGTACTTC
>TRBV3-1/TRBV3-2|TRBJ1-2|.|.|12
CASSQDGPGYTF
TGTGCCAGCAGCCAAGATGGCCCGGGCTACACCTTC
>TRBV19|TRBJ2-2|.|TRBD2|17
CASTRTSGGVKAGELFF
TGTGCCAGTACCCGGACTAGCGGGGGGGTTAAGGCCGGGGAGCTGTTTTTT
>TRBV2|TRBJ2-3|.|TRBD1|17
CASREGLGQGATDTQYF
TGTGCCAGCAGGGAGGGGTTGGGACAGGGAGCCACAGATACGCAGTATTTT
>TRBV7-9|TRBJ2-7|.|.|13
CASGGHSPYEQYF
TGTGCCAGCGGGGGACACAGCCCCTACGAGCAGTACTTC
>TRBV6-6|TRBJ1-4|.|TRBD1|14
CASSSGTGLEKLFF
TGTGCCAGCAGTTCCGGGACAGGGCTCGAAAAACTGTTTTTT
>TRBV5-1|TRBJ1-1|.|.|15
CASSQPGEGDTEAFF
TGCGCCAGCAGCCAACCGGGAGAGGGCGACACTGAAGCTTTCTTT
>TRBV28|TRBJ1-1|.|.|14
CASSKPTGITEAFF
TGTGCCAGCAGTAAACCAACAGGGATCACTGAAGCTTTCTTT
>TRBV5-1|TRBJ2-2|.|.|13
CATGGSNTGELFF
TGCGCCACCGGCGGGTCCAACACCGGGGAGCTGTTTTTT
>TRBV27|TRBJ1-1|.|.|14
CASSFFDRRNEAFF
TGTGCCAGCAGTTTTTTTGACAGACGGAATGAAGCTTTCTTT
>TRBV27|TRBJ2-1|.|TRBD2|21
CASSLSPRTSGIVPHYNEQFF
TGTGCCAGCAGTTTATCCCCCCGGACTAGCGGGATAGTCCCCCACTACAATGAGCAGTTCTTC
>TRBV28|TRBJ1-4|.|.|15
CASSPGTPTNEKLFF
TGTGCCAGCAGTCCGGGGACACCAACTAATGAAAAACTGTTTTTT
>TRBV9|TRBJ2-1|.|TRBD2|15
CASSVETSGANEQFF
TGTGCCAGCAGCGTCGAGACTAGCGGGGCCAATGAGCAGTTCTTC
>TRBV18|TRBJ2-2|.|.|15
CASSPDSVATGELFF
TGTGCCAGCTCACCAGATTCGGTTGCGACCGGGGAGCTGTTTTTT
>TRBV3-1/TRBV3-2|TRBJ1-3|.|.|18
CASSQVGDSQPSGNTIYF
TGTGCCAGCAGCCAAGTCGGGGACTCACAACCCTCTGGAAACACCATATATTTT